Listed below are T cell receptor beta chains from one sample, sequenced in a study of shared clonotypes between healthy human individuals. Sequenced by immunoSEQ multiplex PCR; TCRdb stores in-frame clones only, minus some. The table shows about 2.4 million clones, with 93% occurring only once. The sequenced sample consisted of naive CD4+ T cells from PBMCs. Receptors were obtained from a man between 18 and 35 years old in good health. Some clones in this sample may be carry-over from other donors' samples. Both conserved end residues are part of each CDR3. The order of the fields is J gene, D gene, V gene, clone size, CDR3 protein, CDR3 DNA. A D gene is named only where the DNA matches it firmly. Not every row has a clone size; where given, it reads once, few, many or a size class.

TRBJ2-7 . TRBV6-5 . CASSYSVGQAVYEQYF TGTGCCAGCAGTTACTCGGTGGGTCAGGCGGTGTACGAGCAGTACTTC
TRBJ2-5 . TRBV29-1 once CSATEGSETQYF TGCAGCGCGACCGAGGGAAGTGAGACCCAGTACTTC
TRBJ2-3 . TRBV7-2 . CASSLGTQTDTQYF TGTGCCAGCAGCTTAGGAACTCAAACGGATACGCAGTATTTT
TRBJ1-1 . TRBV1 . CTSSLQGRVNTEAFF TGCACCAGCAGCCTACAGGGTAGGGTGAACACTGAAGCTTTCTTT
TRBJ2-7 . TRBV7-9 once CASSLADSYEQYF TGTGCCAGCAGCTTAGCGGACAGCTACGAGCAGTACTTC
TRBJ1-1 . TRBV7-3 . CASSLSRDDTEAFF TGTGCCAGCAGCTTAAGCAGGGACGACACTGAAGCTTTCTTT
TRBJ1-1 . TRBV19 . CASSPKLNTEAFF TGTGCCAGTAGCCCAAAATTGAACACTGAAGCTTTCTTT
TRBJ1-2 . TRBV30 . CAWSPPGQGANYGYTF TGTGCCTGGAGTCCACCGGGCCAGGGAGCTAACTATGGCTACACCTTC
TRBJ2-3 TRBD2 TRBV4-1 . CASRGTSGITDTQYF TGCGCCAGCAGGGGGACTAGCGGTATCACAGATACGCAGTATTTT
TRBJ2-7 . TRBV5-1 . CASSLASPYEQYF TGCGCCAGCAGCTTGGCTAGCCCCTACGAGCAGTACTTC
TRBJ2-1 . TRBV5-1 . CASSLGQSKGNEQFF TGCGCCAGCAGCTTGGGGCAGTCTAAAGGGAATGAGCAGTTCTTC
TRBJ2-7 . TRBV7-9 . CASSLGSTGPAAKQYF TGTGCCAGCAGCTTAGGGAGTACAGGGCCGGCGGCGAAGCAGTACTTC
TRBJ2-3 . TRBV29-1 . CSAVGLKPDTQYF TGCAGCGCGGTGGGACTTAAACCAGATACGCAGTATTTT
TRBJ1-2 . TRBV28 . CASSLARWGAPYYGYTF TGTGCCAGCAGTTTAGCTCGATGGGGGGCGCCTTACTATGGCTACACCTTC
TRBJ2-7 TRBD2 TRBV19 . CASSGTTVSYEQYF TGTGCCAGTAGCGGGACTACCGTCTCCTACGAGCAGTACTTC
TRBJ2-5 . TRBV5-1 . CASSFKQHQETQYF TGCGCCAGCAGCTTCAAACAACATCAAGAGACCCAGTACTTC
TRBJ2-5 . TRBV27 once CASSNHRVETQYF TGTGCCAGCAGCAACCACAGAGTCGAGACCCAGTACTTC
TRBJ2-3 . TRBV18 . CASSPLEGEGDTQYF TGTGCCAGCTCACCACTTGAGGGAGAGGGAGATACGCAGTATTTT
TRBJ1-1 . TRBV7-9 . CASSPRENTEAFF TGTGCCAGCAGCCCCCGGGAGAACACTGAAGCTTTCTTT
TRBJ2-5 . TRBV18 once CASSPPGQETQYF TGTGCCAGCTCACCACCCGGGCAAGAGACCCAGTACTTC
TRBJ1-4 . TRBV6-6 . CASSRGLVTNEKLFF TGTGCCAGCAGTCGAGGACTCGTAACTAATGAAAAACTGTTTTTT
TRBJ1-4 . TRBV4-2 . CASSQDTSRLLTNEKLFF TGTGCCAGCAGCCAAGATACTTCCAGGTTATTAACTAATGAAAAACTGTTTTTT
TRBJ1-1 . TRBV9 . CASSVASGVNTEAFF TGTGCCAGCAGCGTAGCGTCCGGGGTGAACACTGAAGCTTTCTTT
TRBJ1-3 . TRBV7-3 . CASSLYGSGNTIYF TGTGCCAGCAGCTTATACGGCTCTGGAAACACCATATATTTT
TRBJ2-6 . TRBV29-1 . CSVRDTGANVLTF TGCAGCGTCCGGGACACTGGGGCCAACGTCCTGACTTTC
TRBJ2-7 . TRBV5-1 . CASSLDEKQYF TGCGCCAGCAGCTTGGACGAGAAGCAGTACTTC
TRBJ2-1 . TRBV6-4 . CASSEGPSSYNEQFF TGTGCCAGCAGTGAGGGCCCAAGCTCCTACAATGAGCAGTTCTTC
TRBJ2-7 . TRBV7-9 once CASGNRGEQYF TGTGCCAGCGGAAATAGGGGCGAGCAGTACTTC
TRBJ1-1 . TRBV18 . CASSPASAGFNF TGTGCCAGCTCACCTGCGTCGGCGGGCTTCAACTTT
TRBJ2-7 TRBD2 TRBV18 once CASSPTSDYEQYF TGTGCCAGCTCGCCTACTAGCGACTACGAGCAGTACTTC
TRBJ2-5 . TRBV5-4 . CASSLLVQETQYF TGTGCCAGCAGCTTGCTGGTACAAGAGACCCAGTACTTC
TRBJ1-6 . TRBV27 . CASSLLNSPLHF TGTGCCAGCAGTCTACTAAATTCACCCCTCCACTTT